Listed here are 24 T cell receptor beta chains from one sample, sequenced in a study of blood T cell repertoires in COVID-19. Here immunoSEQ multiplex PCR was the method, and the copy in TCRdb shows in-frame clones only, minus some. Here the sample spans some 240,000 clones, 90% being singletons. The material sequenced was peripheral blood. These receptors were obtained from an older woman with COVID-19, enrolled during active disease.

The rearrangement uses TRBV15 and TRBJ1-1; D may be TRBD1 (6 bases). Germline V CDR1 and CDR2: LNHNV, YYDKDF (reference sequence). The CDR3 sequence is 15 residues long. V was cut by 4 bases and J by 4 bases, with 16 bases left in between. Written as DNA, the CDR3 is TGTGCCACCAGCACCAACAGGGAGCTGGTCACTGAAGCTTTCTTT. It is translated as CATSTNRELVTEAFF.

The chain has TRBV4-3 and TRBJ1-5; tentative D call: TRBD1 (6 bases). V lost 4 bases and J 7 bases, leaving 17 bases between the germline ends. The germline V gene has CDR1 LGHNA and CDR2 YSLEER. This CDR3 is built from 15 residues. The CDR3 protein is CASSPEGGFGQPQHF. CDR3 nucleotides: TGCGCCAGCAGCCCCGAAGGGGGATTTGGCCAGCCCCAGCATTTT.

Concerning this clone itself: The sample carries other DNA sequences with the same CDR3. The chain is built from TRBV30 and TRBJ1-5; 7 bases align to TRBD1. This CDR3 has 13 amino acids. Germline V gene sequence: CDR1 GTSNPN, CDR2 SVGIG (reference sequence). V shed 1 base and J 4 bases; nucleotides not matched to a gene: 1. CDR3 region: CAWSGQGNQPQHF. The CDR3 region has the DNA TGTGCCTGGAGTGGACAGGGTAATCAGCCCCAGCATTTT.

The chain is built from TRBV6-5 and TRBJ2-3; a possible D gene is TRBD1 (6 bases). This CDR3 is 14 amino acids long. V lost 8 bases and J 4 bases, leaving 16 bases between the germline ends. Germline V gene sequence: CDR1 MNHEY, CDR2 SVGAGI. For the CDR3, the DNA is TGTGCCAGCCGTCCGGGACAAATTTCAGATACGCAGTATTTT. Protein sequence: CASRPGQISDTQYF.

This clone was seen a single time. V and J are TRBV6-5 and TRBJ1-6; 10 bases line up with TRBD1. V shed 8 bases, J shed 6 bases, and the junction held 4 bases outside the gene matches. The length of the CDR3 is 14 residues. From germline, CDR1 is MNHEY and CDR2 SVGAGI. This CDR3 reads CASHGQGGNSPLHF. CDR3 bases: TGTGCCAGCCACGGACAGGGGGGTAATTCACCCCTCCACTTT.

The rearrangement links TRBV4-3 to TRBJ1-2, with TRBD1 matching over 8 bases. Trimming cost V 0 bases and J 5 bases; bases outside gene matches: 5. Germline V gives CDR1 LGHNA, CDR2 YSLEER. The CDR3 contains 15 residues. For the CDR3, the DNA is TGCGCCAGCAGCCAAGATCTGGACAGGGAGTATGGCTACACCTTC. This translates into CASSQDLDREYGYTF.

V usage is TRBV3-1 (or the pseudogene TRBV3-2) and J usage is TRBJ1-2; TRBD1 matches at 7 bases. CDR3 length: 16 residues. Germline V lookup: CDR1 LGHDT, CDR2 YNNKEL (reference sequence). With 4 bases clipped from V and 0 bases from J, the junction kept 8 bases outside the gene matches. CDR3 bases: TGTGCCAGCAGCCTGGAGCGGACAGGAGCTAACTATGGCTACACCTTC. Protein product: CASSLERTGANYGYTF.

This clone was recorded once. The chain joins TRBV4-1 to TRBJ1-5; 7 nucleotides match TRBD1. This CDR3 is 16 amino acids long. Losses at the gene ends were 3 bases for V and 7 bases for J; bases not matched to a gene: 12. Per the germline V gene, CDR1 is MGHRA and CDR2 is YSYEKL. CDR3 in amino acids: CASSHDRVGAKQPQHF. CDR3 coding DNA: TGCGCCAGCAGCCATGACAGGGTGGGGGCGAAGCAGCCCCAGCATTTT.

This chain uses TRBV10-3 with TRBJ2-7, with 10 bases identical to TRBD1. Germline CDR1 and CDR2: ENHRY and SYGVKD. This CDR3 has 15 amino acids. The trim removed 7 bases at V and 3 bases at J, leaving 9 bases unmatched. The CDR3, as DNA: TGTGCCATCAAACCGACAGGGGGCCCGATCTACGAGCAGTACTTC. This translates into CAIKPTGGPIYEQYF.

This rearrangement joins TRBV7-6 to TRBJ2-2; D might be TRBD2 (7 bases). The CDR3 is made up of 15 amino acids. V lost 1 base to trimming and J lost 3 bases, with 9 bases between them. CDR1 and CDR2 (germline): SGHVS, FNYEAQ. The CDR3 loop reads CASSLGGGDTGELFF. As DNA, the CDR3 is TGTGCCAGCAGCTTAGGAGGGGGGGACACCGGGGAGCTGTTTTTT.

The V call is TRBV5-1, the J call TRBJ2-3; 11 positions agree with TRBD1. CDR1 and CDR2 (germline): SGHRS, YFSETQ. V lost 4 bases to trimming and J lost 4 bases; unmatched junction nucleotides: 8. The CDR3 is 16 residues long. CDR3 sequence reads: CASSPGQGASADTQYF. The CDR3 DNA sequence: TGCGCCAGCAGCCCCGGACAGGGGGCTTCGGCAGATACGCAGTATTTT.

The V and J genes are TRBV9 and TRBJ2-1; perhaps TRBD1 as D (6 bases). Germline V gene lookup returns CDR1 SGDLS and CDR2 YYNGEE. The length of the CDR3 is 19 residues. Trimming shortened V by 0 bases and J by 6 bases, and 25 bases separated the two germline ends. The CDR3 DNA sequence: TGTGCCAGCAGCGTAGGGGTTGTAGGGATGGGGGCCCCGGGCAATGAGCAGTTCTTC. This codes for CASSVGVVGMGAPGNEQFF.

V and J are TRBV2 and TRBJ1-5; TRBD1 aligns across 12 bases. The germline V gene has CDR1 SNHLY and CDR2 FYNNEI. This CDR3 is 17 amino acids long. After removal of 6 bases from V and 12 bases from J, the junction contained 18 bases not matched to a gene. CDR3 protein: CASRLPPGTGGSSGQHF. The DNA of the CDR3 is TGTGCCAGCAGGCTCCCGCCCGGGACAGGGGGCAGTTCGGGCCAGCATTTT.

The chain recombines TRBV7-3 with TRBJ1-6, with 9 bases fitting TRBD1. The length of the CDR3 is 14 residues. The junction had 11 bases not matched to a gene; V was cut back by 6 bases and J by 14 bases. In germline, CDR1 is SGHTA, CDR2 FQGTGA. The CDR3 loop is CASSSGTGSSALHF. The CDR3 coding sequence is TGTGCCAGCAGTTCCGGGACAGGGTCTTCGGCCCTCCACTTT.

The rearrangement joins TRBV23-1 to TRBJ1-3; D is unclear. TRBV23-1 is identified as an open reading frame with a role that is uncertain. The CDR3 has 17 residues. Trimming shortened V by 1 base and J by 2 bases, and 15 bases separated the two germline ends. CDR3 DNA sequence: TGCGCCAGCAGTCAATTCCGCAGGTCCTACACTGGAAACACCATATATTTT. It encodes CASSQFRRSYTGNTIYF.

This clone was detected only a few times. The chain joins TRBV7-2 to TRBJ2-3; possible D gene TRBD2, 6 bases. This CDR3 has 17 amino acids. V dropped 5 bases and J dropped 3 bases, with 21 bases sitting between them. CDR1 is SGHTA, CDR2 FQGNSA, per germline. CDR3 amino acids: CASSPRGGAVVTDTQYF. CDR3 nucleotides: TGTGCCAGCAGCCCCCGTGGAGGGGCCGTTGTGACAGATACGCAGTATTTT.

This clone has just one count. This chain connects TRBV5-1 to TRBJ2-1, with D possibly TRBD1 on 6 matching bases. Trimming left V 5 bases short and J 4 bases short, with 19 bases between. CDR1 and CDR2 from the germline V gene are SGHRS and YFSETQ. The CDR3 loop spans 16 amino acids. The CDR3 coding sequence is TGCGCCAGCAGTCGTCGGGCGGACAGTACGTACAATGAGCAGTTCTTC. This translates into CASSRRADSTYNEQFF.

The J gene is TRBJ1-2, the V gene TRBV7-2; 8 nucleotides align to TRBD1. V was clipped by 5 bases and J by 10 bases; unmatched bases: 15. This CDR3 contains 15 residues. The germline V gene has CDR1 SGHTA and CDR2 FQGNSA. The CDR3 here is CASSPHAAGGVIYTF. CDR3 nucleotide sequence: TGTGCCAGCAGCCCCCATGCCGCAGGGGGCGTGATCTACACCTTC.

The chain employs TRBV11-2 and TRBJ1-4; D call uncertain. Germline V gene data show CDR1 as SGHAT and CDR2 as FQNNGV. Trimming stripped 1 base from V and 8 bases from J, with 14 bases between. The CDR3 has 15 residues. For the CDR3, the DNA is TGTGCCAGCAGCTTAGGTGGAGGCACTCCCGAAAAACTGTTTTTT. It translates to CASSLGGGTPEKLFF.

The rearrangement uses TRBV19 and TRBJ1-1; possible D gene TRBD1, 5 bases. Trimming removed 6 bases at V and 1 base at J, with 9 bases between. Germline values: CDR1 LNHDA, CDR2 SQIVND (reference sequence). This CDR3 has 13 residues. The CDR3 protein is CASSWGGNTEAFF. CDR3 nucleotide sequence: TGTGCCAGTAGCTGGGGGGGGAACACTGAAGCTTTCTTT.

The chain carries TRBV4-3 and TRBJ1-4, with D possibly matching TRBD1 (6 bases). This CDR3 comprises 13 residues. Between the trimmed V and J ends, which lost 4 bases and 8 bases, there was a span of 11 bases. Germline CDR1 reads LGHNA; CDR2 reads YSLEER. For the CDR3, the DNA is TGCGCCAGCAGCCTTGTGAGGGGGGAAAAACTGTTTTTT. This gives the protein CASSLVRGEKLFF.

The rearrangement joins TRBV7-8 to TRBJ2-1; no firm D call. The CDR3 is made up of 13 amino acids. Trimming cost V 2 bases and J 6 bases, with 8 bases left between them. Germline V gives CDR1 SGHVS, CDR2 FQNEAQ. CDR3 coding DNA: TGTGCCAGCAGCTTAAGTCCAGTCAATGAGCAGTTCTTC. Translating gives CASSLSPVNEQFF.

This rearrangement joins TRBV6-1 to TRBJ1-2; D is perhaps TRBD1 (5 bases). Germline-derived CDR1 and CDR2 are MNHNS and SASEGT. V was cut by 3 bases and J by 4 bases, with 9 bases left in between. The CDR3 consists of 13 residues. The CDR3: CASSDGGIYGYTF. The CDR3 DNA reads as TGTGCCAGCAGTGACGGGGGGATCTATGGCTACACCTTC.

This chain's CDR3 is CASSPRGQGGSPLHF. CDR3 nucleotide sequence: TGTGCCAGCTCACCAAGGGGACAGGGGGGATCACCCCTCCACTTT. The chain combines TRBV18 with TRBJ1-6; 11 bases align to TRBD1. Germline V gives CDR1 KGHSH, CDR2 LQKENI. Trimming removed 2 bases from V and 10 bases from J; junction bases left unmatched: 4. This CDR3 spans 15 amino acids. The whole variable domain, filled in from reference TRBV18 and TRBJ1-6, reads NAGVMQNPRHLVRRRGQEARLRCSPMKGHSHVYWYRQLPEEGLKFMVYLQKENIIDESGMPKERFSAEFPKEGPSILRIQQVVRGDSAAYFCASSPRGQGGSPLHFGNGTRLTVT.